This entry lists 27 T cell receptor beta chains sequenced from one sample in a study of T cell repertoires in cytomegalovirus infection. TCRdb processed the reads anew with MiXCR; each CDR3 protein has one entry. The table has more than 400,000 distinct CDR3 sequences, 26% seen once. Sequencing used PBMCs. Receptors were obtained from a human donor in good health (CMV status not recorded). Some clones in this sample may be carry-over from other donors' samples.

This clonotype is a singleton in its sample. V gene TRBV7-3 combines with J gene TRBJ2-3, with TRBD1 identical over 9 bases. The CDR3 has 18 residues. With V trimmed by 2 bases and J by 2 bases, 11 bases remained unmatched. The germline CDR1 and CDR2 sequences are SGHTA and FQGTGA. CDR3 bases: TGTGCCAGCAGCTTATTACCGGGACAGGGTAGTCCCACAGATACGCAGTATTTT. Protein: CASSLLPGQGSPTDTQYF.

The V gene is TRBV7-3, the J gene TRBJ2-1; 8 nucleotides match TRBD1. The CDR3 runs to 16 residues. CDR1 is SGHTA, CDR2 FQGTGA, per germline. The J segment lost 6 bases and the V segment lost 5 bases, leaving 12 bases of the junction unmatched. In DNA, the CDR3 is TGTGCCAGCAGCCAGCCAGGGGGCGCTGAGACCAATGAGCAGTTCTTC. Translated: CASSQPGGAETNEQFF.

This chain links TRBV27 with TRBJ2-3; D is possibly TRBD1 or TRBD2 (5 bases each). The CDR3 runs 16 residues. V lost 5 bases and J 2 bases, leaving 17 bases between the germline ends. Germline V gene lookup returns CDR1 MNHEY and CDR2 SMNVEV (reference sequence). CDR3 coding DNA: TGTGCCAGCAGTCCCCGGGGCTATTCACTCACAGATACGCAGTATTTT. This encodes CASSPRGYSLTDTQYF.

This clonotype was observed a handful of times. The chain combines TRBV6-1 with TRBJ2-3; TRBD2 matches 10 bases. CDR1 and CDR2 from the germline V gene are MNHNS and SASEGT. V shed 6 bases and J 5 bases; nucleotides not matched to a gene: 8. The CDR3 contains 15 residues. The CDR3 spells CASSSLAGVGDTQYF. DNA of the CDR3: TGTGCCAGCAGCAGTCTAGCGGGAGTCGGAGATACGCAGTATTTT.

This clonotype was counted many times. This sequence joins TRBV7-2 and TRBJ1-6, with D maybe TRBD1 (6 bases). The CDR3 consists of 15 residues. CDR1 is SGHTA and CDR2 is FQGNSA in the germline V gene. V lost 2 bases to trimming and J lost 7 bases, with 12 bases between them. CDR3 region: CASSLQQGLNSPLHF. As DNA, the CDR3 is TGTGCCAGCAGCTTACAACAGGGACTAAATTCACCCCTCCACTTT. Based on the CDR3 plus reference TRBV7-2 and TRBJ1-6, the full variable domain is GAGVSQSPSNKVTEKGKDVELRCDPISGHTALYWYRQSLGQGLEFLIYFQGNSAPDKSGLPSDRFSAERTGGSVSTLTIQRTQQEDSAVYLCASSLQQGLNSPLHFGNGTRLTVT.

Only a few counts were recorded for this clonotype. The rearrangement joins TRBV20-1 to TRBJ1-2; D unresolved. This CDR3 region has 16 residues. Germline V gene sequence: CDR1 DFQATT, CDR2 SNEGSKA (reference sequence). V lost 0 bases and J 8 bases, leaving 22 bases between the germline ends. CDR3 region: CSARDPGGAPRSGYTF. The CDR3 coding sequence is TGCAGTGCTAGAGATCCGGGCGGTGCGCCCCGGTCGGGCTACACCTTC.

The rearrangement joins TRBV4-3 to TRBJ2-5; D unclear. Germline CDR1 LGHNA, CDR2 YSLEER. Trimming cost V 5 bases and J 1 base, with 11 bases left between them. The CDR3 extends over 14 amino acids. The CDR3 region has the DNA TGCGCCAGCAGCTCCGAGGACCTCCAAGAGACCCAGTACTTC. Translation gives CASSSEDLQETQYF.

This clonotype came up a few times. The genes are TRBV6-2 or TRBV6-3 and TRBJ2-1, with 12 bases identical to TRBD2. Germline lookup yields CDR1 MNHEY and CDR2 SVGEGT. The CDR3 loop spans 16 amino acids. Germline trimming cut 5 bases from V and 3 bases from J; bases unmatched to any gene: 5. The CDR3 region has the DNA TGTGCCAGCAGTCCACTAGCGGGAGGCTTCTACAATGAGCAGTTCTTC. Protein: CASSPLAGGFYNEQFF.

This clonotype showed up just a few times. The chain links TRBV7-2 to TRBJ2-1; 7 bases are shared with TRBD2. Germline V gives CDR1 SGHTA, CDR2 FQGNSA. After removal of 5 bases from V and 12 bases from J, the junction contained 19 bases not matched to a gene. CDR3 length equals 16 residues. The CDR3 spells CASSPTRAGDRSGQFF. The CDR3 nucleotides read TGTGCCAGCAGCCCAACGCGGGCGGGGGACCGCTCGGGGCAGTTCTTC.

The chain couples TRBV14 to TRBJ1-6; D uncertain. Germline-derived CDR1 and CDR2 are SGHDN and FVKESK. The CDR3 sequence is 13 residues long. V was clipped by 3 bases and J by 10 bases, with 10 bases between them. Here the CDR3 DNA reads TGTGCCAGCAGCCAGACCATGGAGTCACCCCTCCACTTT. Protein sequence: CASSQTMESPLHF.

Written as DNA, the CDR3 is TGTGCCAGCAGTGAACCCACCGGGGAGCTGTTTTTT. Protein: CASSEPTGELFF. The rearrangement links TRBV2 to TRBJ2-2, with no clear D. V gave up 2 bases and J gave up 4 bases, with 2 bases separating them. Germline assignment: CDR1 SNHLY and CDR2 FYNNEI. The CDR3 extends over 12 amino acids.

This clonotype was picked up one time. The V gene is TRBV19, the J gene TRBJ2-1; D not resolved. The CDR3 sequence is 13 residues long. CDR1 and CDR2 (germline): LNHDA, SQIVND (reference sequence). Trimming removed 8 bases from V and 6 bases from J, with 14 bases in between. The CDR3 region is CASGSSYTNEQFF. The CDR3 DNA reads as TGTGCCAGTGGGTCCTCATATACCAATGAGCAGTTCTTC.

This clonotype was picked up many times. V usage is TRBV7-2 and J usage is TRBJ2-3; TRBD2 aligns across 10 bases. The CDR3 is made up of 15 amino acids. Trimming at V came to 5 bases and at J to 4 bases, leaving 6 bases not matched to a gene. Germline V gives CDR1 SGHTA, CDR2 FQGNSA. The CDR3 loop reads CASSRTSGGADTQYF. The CDR3 nucleotides read TGTGCCAGCAGCCGGACTAGCGGAGGGGCAGATACGCAGTATTTT.

This chain connects TRBV5-1 to TRBJ2-1, with a weak D call TRBD2 (5 bases). Germline CDR1 reads SGHRS; CDR2 reads YFSETQ. This CDR3 is 14 amino acids long. The germline V and J ends were trimmed by 0 bases and 8 bases, with 12 bases remaining between them. The CDR3 reads CASSLGSGFDEQFF. The CDR3 DNA reads as TGCGCCAGCAGCTTGGGATCGGGATTTGATGAGCAGTTCTTC.

This clonotype was counted ten times or more. This chain joins TRBV7-2 and TRBJ2-7; D gene uncertain. The CDR3 is made up of 14 amino acids. Germline-derived CDR1 and CDR2 are SGHTA and FQGNSA. The V and J ends lost 4 bases and 0 bases respectively, with 10 bases between them. The DNA for the CDR3 is TGTGCCAGCAGCTCCGATTACTTCTCCTACGAGCAGTACTTC. Amino acid sequence: CASSSDYFSYEQYF.

The rearrangement uses TRBV19 and TRBJ1-1, with D unresolved. Germline CDR1 LNHDA, CDR2 SQIVND (reference sequence). The CDR3 consists of 15 residues. V gave up 4 bases and J gave up 0 bases, with 12 bases separating them. The CDR3 DNA reads as TGTGCCAGTAGTAAGGGAGCAGAAATGAACACTGAAGCTTTCTTT. This gives the protein CASSKGAEMNTEAFF.

CDR3 sequence (DNA): TGTGCCAGCAGTTTAACCGGGACAGGGCTATACAATGAGCAGTTCTTC. It yields the protein CASSLTGTGLYNEQFF. The chain links TRBV6-2 or TRBV6-3 to TRBJ2-1, with 9 bases lining up with TRBD1. Germline trimming cut 4 bases from V and 4 bases from J; bases unmatched to any gene: 8. The CDR3 covers 16 residues. The germline CDR1 and CDR2 sequences are MNHEY and SVGEGT.

This clonotype occurred a few times. This chain uses TRBV2 with TRBJ2-3, with 12 bases that match TRBD1. This CDR3 is built from 16 residues. The germline V gene encodes CDR1 SNHLY and CDR2 FYNNEI. V lost 5 bases, J lost 6 bases, and 9 bases stayed unmatched. The CDR3 nucleotides are TGTGCCAGCAGTCCGCCGGGACAGGGGGCGAGGGATACGCAGTATTTT. Translation gives CASSPPGQGARDTQYF.

On this clonotype itself: Possible read error: a much larger clone is one base away. This chain joins TRBV28 and TRBJ2-1; 9 positions agree with TRBD1. Germline CDR1 and CDR2: MDHEN and SYDVKM. The CDR3 sequence is 15 residues long. DNA of the CDR3: TGTACCAGCACCCTGGGACAGGGATTCAACAATGAGCAGTTCTTC. It yields the protein CTSTLGQGFNNEQFF.

This clonotype was recorded a few times. The rearrangement uses TRBV11-2 and TRBJ2-7, with TRBD1 as a possible D gene (6 bases). V shed 1 base and J shed 7 bases, with 11 bases lying between them. This CDR3 has 13 amino acids. CDR1 is SGHAT, CDR2 FQNNGV, per germline. CDR3 sequence: CASSLVTGREQYV. The CDR3 DNA reads TGTGCCAGCAGCTTAGTAACAGGGCGGGAGCAGTACGTC.

This clonotype was seen a handful of times. This rearrangement joins TRBV6-2 or TRBV6-3 to TRBJ2-6; no reliable D call. CDR3 length: 13 amino acids. V dropped 8 bases and J dropped 0 bases, with 5 bases sitting between them. Germline V CDR1 and CDR2: MNHEY, SVGEGT. The chain's CDR3 is CASLISGANVLTF. DNA for the CDR3: TGTGCCAGCCTGATCTCTGGGGCCAACGTCCTGACTTTC.

This clonotype was detected many times. The chain uses TRBV7-9 and TRBJ2-5, with D unclear. Trimming stripped 5 bases from V and 2 bases from J, with 12 bases between. The CDR3 sequence is 14 residues long. Germline CDR1 and CDR2: SEHNR and FQNEAQ (reference sequence). This CDR3 is CASSLSGGQETQYF. The CDR3 DNA sequence: TGTGCCAGCAGCCTAAGTGGCGGTCAAGAGACCCAGTACTTC.

This clonotype was observed a single time. This chain uses TRBV19 with TRBJ2-1, with 15 positions matching TRBD2. The ends lost 6 bases at V and 6 bases at J; junction bases unmatched: 6. Germline-derived CDR1 and CDR2 are LNHDA and SQIVND (reference sequence). The CDR3 is 16 amino acids. The CDR3: CASSAGTSGGPNEQFF. Written as DNA, the CDR3 is TGTGCCAGTAGCGCCGGGACTAGCGGGGGGCCCAATGAGCAGTTCTTC.

The rearrangement uses TRBV20-1 and TRBJ2-7; D perhaps matches TRBD2 (6 bases). Germline loops: CDR1 DFQATT, CDR2 SNEGSKA (reference sequence). V gave up 3 bases and J gave up 3 bases, with 9 bases separating them. This CDR3 has 12 amino acids. As DNA, the CDR3 is TGCAGTGCTAGGACTAGGGACTACGAGCAGTACTTC. Its translation is CSARTRDYEQYF.

This sequence joins TRBV7-3 and TRBJ2-1; 7 positions match TRBD1. Per the germline V gene, CDR1 is SGHTA and CDR2 is FQGTGA. This CDR3 contains 15 residues. The trim removed 5 bases at V and 7 bases at J, leaving 11 bases unmatched. The CDR3 protein is CASSAPRQGRNEQFF. The CDR3 bases are TGTGCCAGCAGCGCCCCTAGACAGGGTCGGAATGAGCAGTTCTTC.

This sequence joins TRBV29-1 and TRBJ2-4; D is unresolved. V lost 6 bases and J 0 bases, leaving 18 bases between the germline ends. CDR1 is SQVTM and CDR2 is ANQGSEA in the germline V gene. CDR3 length equals 16 residues. The CDR3: CSVLSYQNQAKNIQYF. CDR3 DNA sequence: TGCAGCGTCCTATCATATCAGAACCAAGCCAAAAACATTCAGTACTTC.

This clonotype has more than one count but fewer than ten. The chain uses TRBV7-9 and TRBJ2-2, with D hard to call. The CDR3 length is 16 residues. Germline V gene data show CDR1 as SEHNR and CDR2 as FQNEAQ (reference sequence). V dropped 7 bases and J dropped 6 bases, with 21 bases sitting between them. The CDR3, as DNA: TGTGCCAGCACCCATCAAGCAGCAGTTAAACCCGGGGAGCTGTTTTTT. It codes for CASTHQAAVKPGELFF.